These T cell receptor beta chains were read from a single sample in a study of breast tumors, draining lymph nodes, adjacent tissues. TCRdb called the multiplex PCR reads again in MiXCR, with one record for every CDR3 protein. The sample contains about 230,000 distinct CDR3 sequences, approximately 31% of which appear only once. Sequencing input: axillary lymph node tissue. These receptors originate from a female donor with breast cancer. Some clones in this sample may be carry-over from other donors' samples. Both conserved end residues are part of each CDR3. D genes are given only for firm matches.

V gene	J gene	D gene	CDR3 protein
TRBV7-9	TRBJ2-5	TRBD1	CASSTGTEETQYF
TRBV24-1	TRBJ2-5	-	CATSDMTRGETQYF
TRBV4-3	TRBJ2-3	-	CASSQSLSYDTQYF
TRBV7-9	TRBJ2-1	-	CASSAQVSSYNEQFF
TRBV6-1	TRBJ1-4	TRBD1	CASSEGTSTGIDEKLFF
TRBV6-5	TRBJ2-7	TRBD2	CASRGSGGSHSYEQYF
TRBV20-1	TRBJ2-1	-	CSARAERPYTEQFF
TRBV12-3/TRBV12-4	TRBJ1-2	-	CVSPGGYTF
TRBV27	TRBJ1-2	-	CASSLLGASGYTF
TRBV6-5	TRBJ1-6	-	CASRPRALGTPLHF
TRBV20-1	TRBJ2-3	-	CSVEPSTDTQYF
TRBV11-3	TRBJ2-1	TRBD2	CASSLVGGASGRAGYNEQFF
TRBV9	TRBJ2-1	TRBD2	CASSVAGGGGNEQFF
TRBV5-8	TRBJ2-1	-	CASSFRSPGGGKFF
TRBV9	TRBJ1-5	-	CASSVSSSGMAPTSNQPQHF
TRBV6-5	TRBJ2-5	-	CASSLVGSAGETQYF
TRBV20-1	TRBJ2-7	TRBD1	CSARDRDRVHEQHF
TRBV4-1	TRBJ2-1	TRBD2	CASSLSSSGSYNEQFF
TRBV2	TRBJ2-5	-	CASSELGGPGETQYF
TRBV3-1	TRBJ2-5	-	CASTPGGETQYF
TRBV3-1	TRBJ1-2	-	CASSQRAGENLYGYTF
TRBV30	TRBJ2-7	-	CAWSVPGRKYEQYF
TRBV30	TRBJ1-4	-	CAWSIRTTNEKLFF
TRBV5-5	TRBJ1-1	-	CASSLEGAKTEAFF
TRBV5-1	TRBJ2-2	TRBD1	CASGIQGRGTGELFF
TRBV2	TRBJ1-5	-	CASSRTKANQPQHF
TRBV4-2	TRBJ2-2	-	CASNEAGLNTGELFF
TRBV6-1	TRBJ1-2	-	CASSPMGPGGYTF
TRBV19	TRBJ2-3	-	CASSMNGGGTDTQYF
TRBV27	TRBJ1-2	-	CASMGQGLGYTF
TRBV2	TRBJ2-7	-	CASSEGSGGPDSYEQYF
TRBV10-3	TRBJ1-1	-	CATRDRLSRNTEAFF
TRBV7-3	TRBJ2-2	TRBD2	CASSFLTSGANTGELFF
TRBV30	TRBJ2-2	TRBD1	CAWSVGRTGTNTGELFF